At least ten counts were recorded for the clone carrying this T cell receptor beta chain. Its antigen is unknown. The data derive from a study of T cells in Graves' hyperthyroidism and ophthalmopathy. Points from the study as a whole: Most expanded thyroid clonotypes above 0.001 recurred in blood.

The CDR3 regions of TCR beta were amplified from RNA transcripts. The TCR CDR3 was amplified in a first-round RT-PCR using the HTBI primer set. TCRdb analysed the multiplex PCR reads with MiXCR anew, one entry per CDR3 protein. The profile shows about 350,000 distinct CDR3 sequences, around 13% of them singletons. V trimming: 5 bases; J trimming: 5 bases; junction bases outside the gene matches: 3. CDR1 is LGHNA, CDR2 YNFKEQ, per germline. The CDR3 sequence is 12 residues long. V usage is TRBV4-2 and J usage is TRBJ2-7, with TRBD2 matching 7 bases. Sequences were obtained from blood. This TCR was sampled from a woman aged 25-40 years with Graves' hyperthyroidism. The CDR3 DNA follows: TGTGCCAGCAGCATGGGGAGGGACGAGCAGTACTTC. Protein product: CASSMGRDEQYF.